This T cell receptor beta chain comes out of a study of beta chain features in type 1 diabetes. Study-wide context: Across all samples, roughly 98,000,000 sorted cells were examined. Study-wide points: HLA effects on TCRB rearrangement stayed unresolved here. Sequencing the cDNA could make cells with high TCR expression show up more than they should. Patients' naive, central memory and Treg TCRB repertoires seemed closer to one another than those of healthy donors. In every one of the four CD4+ subsets, TCRB CDR3s were moderately but significantly shorter in Type 1 diabetes patients.

As every portion of the isolated RNA was reverse transcribed, the sequencing read expressed TCRB transcripts. The table came from immunoSEQ multiplex PCR; TCRdb's copy has only in-frame clones and leaves some out. This sample carries roughly 260,000 clones, about a tenth of them seen once, and the ten largest clones take more than 0.015%. V lost 0 bases to trimming and J lost 2 bases; unmatched junction nucleotides: 3. Germline V lookup: CDR1 SGDLS, CDR2 YYNGEE. The CDR3 has 16 amino acids. In this sample, this clone turned up a few times. Its antigen is as yet unknown. Sequencing was carried out using naive CD4+ T cells from blood. The clonotype was recovered from a man aged 30 to 39 with type 1 diabetes. The gene calls are TRBV9 and TRBJ2-2, with 8 bases lining up with TRBD2. The CDR3 nucleotides read TGTGCCAGCAGCGTAGGGAGCGGGGGAAACACCGGGGAGCTGTTTTTT. Protein product: CASSVGSGGNTGELFF.